Each of the 23 T cell receptor beta chains below was sequenced from the same sample in a study of blood T cell repertoires in COVID-19. Clones were read by immunoSEQ multiplex PCR, and TCRdb kept only the in-frame ones, dropping some. Of approximately 210,000 clones listed, 84% were seen once; the top ten hold roughly 5.3%. What was sequenced was peripheral blood. The source of these receptors is a woman in her 70s with active or convalescent COVID-19.

This sequence joins TRBV7-3 and TRBJ1-6; the D gene is possibly TRBD1 (6 bases). CDR3 length: 16 amino acids. Per the germline V gene, CDR1 is SGHTA and CDR2 is FQGTGA. V dropped 3 bases and J dropped 9 bases, with 18 bases sitting between them. CDR3 DNA sequence: TGTGCCAGCAGCTTGACAGGCCCCATTGAGGGTTCACCCCTCCACTTT. Protein product: CASSLTGPIEGSPLHF.

V usage is TRBV27 and J usage is TRBJ2-2, with TRBD2 matching over 11 bases. The V gene end was trimmed by 6 bases and the J gene end by 8 bases; junction bases not matched to a gene: 14. This CDR3 comprises 17 residues. In germline, CDR1 is MNHEY, CDR2 SMNVEV (reference sequence). Here the CDR3 reads CASREGSGRAGGGELFF. Here the CDR3 DNA reads TGTGCCAGCAGAGAAGGTAGCGGGAGGGCCGGCGGTGGGGAGCTGTTTTTT.

This rearrangement joins TRBV4-1 to TRBJ1-6; D gene ambiguous. Germline-derived CDR1 and CDR2 are MGHRA and YSYEKL. Trimming stripped 1 base from V and 9 bases from J, with 13 bases between. The CDR3 extends over 15 amino acids. The CDR3 bases are TGCGCCAGCAGCCAAGTCCCACCTCTCGGTTCACCCCTCCACTTT. This gives the protein CASSQVPPLGSPLHF.

The chain combines TRBV7-2 with TRBJ2-3; 11 positions agree with TRBD2. The V gene end was trimmed by 5 bases and the J gene end by 3 bases; junction bases not matched to a gene: 13. The germline gives CDR1 SGHTA, CDR2 FQGNSA. The CDR3 is 18 residues long. The CDR3 region is CASSPGLAGGEGTDTQYF. Here the CDR3 DNA reads TGTGCCAGCAGCCCCGGGCTAGCGGGAGGAGAGGGAACAGATACGCAGTATTTT.

This clone was counted a few times. This rearrangement joins TRBV9 to TRBJ1-2; TRBD1 aligns across 10 bases. The junction had 8 bases not matched to a gene; V was cut back by 5 bases and J by 4 bases. In germline, CDR1 is SGDLS, CDR2 YYNGEE. The CDR3 extends over 15 amino acids. In nucleotides, the CDR3 is TGTGCCAGCAGGCCTCCCGGGACAGGGGTCTATGGCTACACCTTC. It codes for CASRPPGTGVYGYTF.

The rearrangement joins TRBV19 to TRBJ2-5, with D perhaps matching TRBD1 (7 bases). Germline lookup yields CDR1 LNHDA and CDR2 SQIVND (reference sequence). V lost 10 bases and J 3 bases, leaving 21 bases between the germline ends. The CDR3 extends over 15 amino acids. In nucleotides, the CDR3 is TGTGCCACCAACGATGGAGGGGGCGCGAAAGAGACCCAGTACTTC. This codes for CATNDGGGAKETQYF.

The chain is built from TRBV2 and TRBJ1-2, with 9 bases aligning to TRBD1. V lost 7 bases, J lost 2 bases, and 5 bases stayed unmatched. Germline CDR1 reads SNHLY; CDR2 reads FYNNEI. The CDR3 is 14 residues long. For the CDR3, the DNA is TGTGCCAGCATGTCGGGACAGGGAAACTATGGCTACACCTTC. It codes for CASMSGQGNYGYTF.

The chain couples TRBV12-3 or TRBV12-4 to TRBJ2-1; the D gene is possibly TRBD1 (6 bases). V lost 6 bases and J lost 10, with 10 bases in between. The CDR3 is made up of 11 amino acids. Written as DNA, the CDR3 is TGTGCCAGCAGCCTGACAGGAGAGCAGTTCTTC. Amino acids: CASSLTGEQFF.

This clone has only a few counts. The chain links TRBV3-1 (or the pseudogene TRBV3-2) to TRBJ1-5; D remains unclear. CDR3 size: 14 residues. V dropped 0 bases and J dropped 7 bases, with 10 bases sitting between them. Germline CDR1 is LGHDT and CDR2 is YNNKEL (reference sequence). The CDR3 loop is CASSQDSRRQPQHF. In DNA, the CDR3 is TGTGCCAGCAGCCAAGACAGTCGGAGGCAGCCCCAGCATTTT.

This clone was observed once. The chain is built from TRBV12-3 or TRBV12-4 and TRBJ1-2; D gene unclear. V was shortened by 6 bases and J by 6 bases, with 11 bases between the two germline ends. This CDR3 has 12 residues. CDR3 sequence: CASSLEVDGYTF. The CDR3 nucleotides are TGTGCCAGCAGCTTGGAGGTCGATGGCTACACCTTC.

In the case of this clone: Distinct nucleotide sequences in the sample also encode this CDR3. The chain couples TRBV19 to TRBJ2-2; 11 bases line up with TRBD1. Germline V lookup: CDR1 LNHDA, CDR2 SQIVND (reference sequence). Unmatched junction bases numbered 3, after V lost 6 bases and J lost 0 bases. The CDR3 extends over 16 amino acids. CDR3 residues: CASRPGQGANTGELFF. Here the CDR3 DNA reads TGTGCCAGTAGGCCGGGACAGGGGGCGAACACCGGGGAGCTGTTTTTT.

The chain has TRBV24-1 and TRBJ2-1; tentative D call: TRBD2 (6 bases). Per the germline V gene, CDR1 is KGHDR and CDR2 is SFDVKD. Trimming removed 4 bases from V and 9 bases from J, with 12 bases in between. The CDR3 is made up of 13 amino acids. The CDR3 bases are TGTGCCACCAGTGACCTGCTCGGGGGTGAGCAGTTCTTC. Amino acids: CATSDLLGGEQFF.

This rearrangement joins TRBV5-1 to TRBJ2-5; 15 bases fit TRBD2. Germline trimming cut 4 bases from V and 4 bases from J; bases unmatched to any gene: 5. CDR1 SGHRS and CDR2 YFSETQ come from the germline V gene. The CDR3 contains 16 residues. The CDR3 loop is CASSPGLAGGGETQYF. DNA of the CDR3: TGCGCCAGCAGCCCGGGACTAGCGGGAGGTGGAGAGACCCAGTACTTC.

The chain is built from TRBV20-1 and TRBJ1-6; 9 bases are a match to TRBD1. V lost 3 bases and J lost 7; bases outside the gene matches: 10. The germline V gene has CDR1 DFQATT and CDR2 SNEGSKA (reference sequence). This CDR3 region has 16 residues. The CDR3 sequence is CSASSSGTGSNSPLHF. CDR3 sequence (DNA): TGCAGTGCTAGTAGTTCCGGGACAGGGTCCAATTCACCCCTCCACTTT.

The chain employs TRBV29-1 and TRBJ2-5, with D unresolved. The V end was cut by 4 bases, the J end by 5 bases, with 11 bases between. This CDR3 has 12 amino acids. Germline V gene sequence: CDR1 SQVTM, CDR2 ANQGSEA. This CDR3 is CSVVSAVETQYF. The CDR3 nucleotides read TGCAGCGTTGTTTCTGCGGTCGAGACCCAGTACTTC.

The chain couples TRBV9 to TRBJ2-3; the match to TRBD2 covers 7 bases. Germline V gives CDR1 SGDLS, CDR2 YYNGEE. V trimming: 3 bases; J trimming: 3 bases; junction bases outside the gene matches: 10. This CDR3 comprises 16 residues. DNA of the CDR3: TGTGCCAGCAGCGCCATGGCGGGAGTGGCTACAGATACGCAGTATTTT. Translation gives CASSAMAGVATDTQYF.

The V gene is TRBV19, the J gene TRBJ2-7; 11 nucleotides align to TRBD1. V lost 6 bases, J lost 0 bases, and 1 base stayed unmatched. CDR3 size: 14 residues. From germline, CDR1 is LNHDA and CDR2 SQIVND (reference sequence). CDR3 sequence: CASSGTGGSYEQYF. The CDR3 nucleotides are TGTGCCAGTAGCGGGACAGGGGGCTCCTACGAGCAGTACTTC.

The rearrangement links TRBV5-1 to TRBJ1-6; D is unresolved. Germline V gene lookup returns CDR1 SGHRS and CDR2 YFSETQ. The CDR3 has 17 amino acids. V shed 0 bases and J shed 8 bases, with 18 bases lying between them. CDR3 bases: TGCGCCAGCAGCTTGGCCGTCCGGGTAAATGGAGATTCACCCCTCCACTTT. This encodes CASSLAVRVNGDSPLHF.

On this clone itself: At one end the junction does not follow the germline gene, possibly because of a read error. Additional DNA sequences in this sample encode the identical CDR3. The chain combines TRBV6-5 with TRBJ2-7, with D unresolved. Germline-derived CDR1 and CDR2 are MNHEY and SVGAGI. This CDR3 contains 15 residues. CDR3 sequence: CASSYGPRYSYEQYF. CDR3 nucleotide sequence: TGCGCCAGCAGTTACGGGCCAAGATACTCCTACGAGCAGTACTTC.

The chain is built from TRBV4-1 and TRBJ1-5; perhaps TRBD1 as D (5 bases). V was trimmed by 3 bases and J by 0 bases, leaving 9 bases between them. The CDR3 runs 15 residues. Looked up from germline, CDR1 is MGHRA and CDR2 is YSYEKL. The CDR3 sequence: CASSQEQASNQPQHF. CDR3 in DNA: TGCGCCAGCAGCCAGGAACAGGCTAGCAATCAGCCCCAGCATTTT.

The rearrangement uses TRBV5-1 and TRBJ1-4, with 8 positions matching TRBD1. Trimming at V came to 0 bases and at J to 2 bases, leaving 3 bases not matched to a gene. Per germline, CDR1 SGHRS and CDR2 YFSETQ. The CDR3 is made up of 16 amino acids. As DNA, the CDR3 is TGCGCCAGCAGCTTGGAACGACAGGGGACTAATGAAAAACTGTTTTTT. Residues: CASSLERQGTNEKLFF.

This rearrangement joins TRBV2 to TRBJ1-6; no firm D call. Germline CDR1 is SNHLY and CDR2 is FYNNEI. The length of the CDR3 is 16 residues. The germline V and J ends were trimmed by 3 bases and 0 bases, with 9 bases remaining between them. The CDR3 here is CASSDPGSSYNSPLHF. CDR3 coding DNA: TGTGCCAGCAGTGATCCGGGGAGCTCCTATAATTCACCCCTCCACTTT.

The table lists this clone with a few counts. This chain joins TRBV6-4 and TRBJ1-1; possibly TRBD1 for D (6 bases). Germline CDR1 and CDR2: MRHNA and SNTAGT. The CDR3 is made up of 14 amino acids. Trimming cost V 4 bases and J 5 bases, with 14 bases left between them. The DNA for the CDR3 is TGTGCCAGCAGTGCCCGACAGGCAGGGACTGAAGCTTTCTTT. Protein product: CASSARQAGTEAFF.